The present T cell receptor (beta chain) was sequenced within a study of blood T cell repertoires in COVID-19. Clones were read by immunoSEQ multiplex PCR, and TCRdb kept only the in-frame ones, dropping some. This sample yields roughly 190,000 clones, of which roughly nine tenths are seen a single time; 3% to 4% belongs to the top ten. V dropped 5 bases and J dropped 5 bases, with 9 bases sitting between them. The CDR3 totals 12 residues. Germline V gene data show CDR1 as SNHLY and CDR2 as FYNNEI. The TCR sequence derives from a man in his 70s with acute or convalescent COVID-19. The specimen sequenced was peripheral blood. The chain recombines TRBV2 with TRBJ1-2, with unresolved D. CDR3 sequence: CASSRRDYGYTF. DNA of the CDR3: TGTGCCAGCAGTAGGAGGGATTATGGCTACACCTTC.